The T cell receptor (beta chain) under discussion was sequenced for a study of cytomegalovirus exposure and HLA in healthy donors listed by TCRdb under 2017. General notes on the study: According to a later analysis, the approximately 130 validation repertoires were produced on the same platform as the 700 or so repertoires of the first cohort. Along with the roughly 700-subject first cohort, a separate validation cohort of over a hundred different subjects was used. The study aimed to test whether cataloging public T cell receptors could reveal signatures of past pathogen exposure. To predict cytomegalovirus infection status, the study combined high-throughput TCR immunosequencing, statistical association of individual TCRs with disease status, and machine learning. Overall results and qualifications from the work: Of the cluster scores, approximately 94% were above 0 in a later analysis, which found that TCRs clustered in the first cohort also tended to co-occur in the approximately 130 validation repertoires. According to the authors, the approach could potentially be generalized to other disease states and immunological phenotypes. While some public TCRs were present in many individuals, most TCR sequences turned up only very rarely across donors. Three of the identified cytomegalovirus-associated TCR beta chains were confirmed in vitro to be specific for cytomegalovirus antigens. The classifier was reported to diagnose cytomegalovirus status with high specificity and sensitivity in both the original and validation cohorts. All 110 or so repertoires were used to score co-occurrence in the validation cohort in a later analysis, because that analysis had no HLA typing for the cohort. The study gave a list of over 150 TCR beta chains associated with cytomegalovirus.

The library was generated by the immunoSEQ multiplex PCR assay. The original methods were these. To diagnose cytomegalovirus status from the catalog of TCR beta chain sequences, a statistical classification framework was built. Drawn from immuneACCESS, this table holds only the in-frame rearrangements with V and J called that TCRdb kept. Clones are partly lost; checked studies trace under half to an unresolved V gene and leave the rest unexplained. V and J calls plus clone size are reproduced from that table; the DNA served to infer D and trimming. The sample has tens of thousands of clones on record, approximately 95% of them singletons. The ten largest clonotypes hold roughly 1.5% of the sample. Donors formed part of the validation cohort, which comprised fewer than 150 subjects and was distinct from the first cohort of 550 to 850 subjects. Turning to this clone: What antigen it recognizes has not been identified. No clone much larger than this one lies a single base away; base qualities are absent.

CDR1 and CDR2 (MDHEN, SYDVKM) derive from the germline V gene. The CDR3 spans 14 residues, from the cysteine through the phenylalanine. The read is trimmed to its CDR3 DNA, 42 bases read in frame from base 1. For this chain, trimming is 6 bases at the V end and 5 bases at the J end, and the number of junction bases without a gene match is 7. Here the chain combines TRBV28 and TRBJ2-7, with 10 junctional bases fitting TRBD1. The sample was PBMCs. The receptor's source is a young man in good health and CMV-seropositive. The CDR3 protein: CASSLTGGGHEQYF. DNA sequence: TGTGCCAGCAGCTTGACAGGGGGCGGCCACGAGCAGTACTTC.